These 15 T cell receptor beta chains originate from one sample sequenced in a study of T cell responses to AZD1222 COVID-19 vaccine. Clones were read by immunoSEQ multiplex PCR, and TCRdb kept only the in-frame ones, dropping some. The sample records 150,000 to 200,000 clones, approximately 90% being singletons. The material was peripheral blood, obtained 28 days after the second AZD1222 dose. Receptor source: an adult who received the AZD1222 COVID-19 vaccine.

The chain links TRBV5-4 to TRBJ2-1, with a tentative D call TRBD1 (6 bases). The CDR3 covers 15 residues. The V gene lost 5 bases and the J gene lost 0 bases, with 12 bases spanning the gap. CDR1 and CDR2 from the germline V gene are SGHNT and YYREEE (reference sequence). Here the CDR3 DNA reads TGTGCCAGCAGTCGGGACACCAGCTCCTACAATGAGCAGTTCTTC. Protein product: CASSRDTSSYNEQFF.

V gene TRBV12-3 or TRBV12-4 combines with J gene TRBJ1-2; D ambiguous. The CDR3 sequence is 12 residues long. Trimming took off 10 bases at V and 1 base at J, with 10 bases between the two ends. In DNA, the CDR3 is TGTGCCACCCTCCGCGGTAACTATGGCTACACCTTC. Its protein is CATLRGNYGYTF.

This chain joins TRBV7-3 and TRBJ1-1, with 11 bases lining up with TRBD1. This CDR3 is 13 amino acids long. With 5 bases clipped from V and 5 bases from J, the junction kept 1 base outside the gene matches. Germline assignment: CDR1 SGHTA and CDR2 FQGTGA. CDR3 DNA sequence: TGTGCCAGCAGCAGGGACAGGGGGACTGAAGCTTTCTTT. This sequence encodes CASSRDRGTEAFF. Looking up the rest from reference TRBV7-3 and TRBJ1-1 gives the full variable domain: GAGVSQTPSNKVTEKGKYVELRCDPISGHTALYWYRQSLGQGPEFLIYFQGTGAADDSGLPNDRFFAVRPEGSVSTLKIQRTERGDSAVYLCASSRDRGTEAFFGQGTRLTVV.

V and J are TRBV28 and TRBJ1-5, with D perhaps matching TRBD1 (5 bases). CDR1 and CDR2 from the germline V gene are MDHEN and SYDVKM. V dropped 6 bases and J dropped 2 bases, with 11 bases sitting between them. CDR3 length: 14 residues. CDR3 residues: CASRMGGGNQPQHF. The CDR3, as DNA: TGTGCCAGCAGAATGGGAGGGGGCAATCAGCCCCAGCATTTT.

The rearrangement uses TRBV14 and TRBJ1-1; D is unclear. Looked up from germline, CDR1 is SGHDN and CDR2 is FVKESK. The CDR3 length is 13 residues. V was cut by 3 bases and J by 6 bases, with 11 bases left in between. Here the CDR3 reads CASSQGSSAEAFF. CDR3 DNA sequence: TGTGCCAGCAGCCAGGGAAGTTCAGCTGAAGCTTTCTTT.

This clone was seen only once. CDR3 sequence: CASSDNLVTGAYGYTF. CDR3 in DNA: TGTGCCAGCAGTGACAATCTTGTGACAGGGGCCTATGGCTACACCTTC. The chain recombines TRBV14 with TRBJ1-2, with 8 bases fitting TRBD1. V lost 6 bases, J lost 4 bases, and 13 bases stayed unmatched. This CDR3 is 16 amino acids long. CDR1 and CDR2 (germline): SGHDN, FVKESK. The entire variable domain, with the rest obtained from reference TRBV14 and TRBJ1-2, is as follows: EAGVTQFPSHSVIEKGQTVTLRCDPISGHDNLYWYRRVMGKEIKFLLHFVKESKQDESGMPNNRFLAERTGGTYSTLKVQPAELEDSGVYFCASSDNLVTGAYGYTFGSGTRLTVV.

Only a few counts were recorded for this clone. The germline gene is not matched at one end of the junction; a read error may be the cause. The chain couples TRBV30 to TRBJ1-3; 8 nucleotides line up with TRBD1. Germline-derived CDR1 and CDR2 are GTSNPN and SVGIG (reference sequence). The CDR3 is 17 residues long. The CDR3 loop reads CAWSVQGGSYSGSTIYF. The DNA of the CDR3 is TGTGCCTGGAGTGTACAGGGGGGCTCTTACTCTGGAAGCACCATATATTTT.

The chain employs TRBV7-2 and TRBJ1-3; maybe TRBD1 (6 bases). The CDR3 is 18 residues long. CDR1 is SGHTA and CDR2 is FQGNSA in the germline V gene. V was clipped by 5 bases and J by 0 bases, with 20 bases between them. The DNA of the CDR3 is TGTGCCAGCAGCCCCCGGGGTAGGCAGGGGCGCTCTGGAAACACCATATATTTT. It yields the protein CASSPRGRQGRSGNTIYF.

The chain couples TRBV28 to TRBJ1-3, with 12 positions matching TRBD1. The CDR3 consists of 16 residues. Germline V CDR1 and CDR2: MDHEN, SYDVKM. Unmatched junction bases numbered 3, after V lost 4 bases and J lost 2 bases. The CDR3: CASSSGQGAPGNTIYF. The CDR3 coding sequence is TGTGCCAGCAGTTCGGGACAGGGGGCACCTGGAAACACCATATATTTT.

The genes are TRBV4-2 and TRBJ2-3, with 10 nucleotides matching TRBD2. Germline CDR1 and CDR2: LGHNA and YNFKEQ. The CDR3 totals 16 residues. Trimming removed 0 bases from V and 4 bases from J; junction bases left unmatched: 4. DNA of the CDR3: TGTGCCAGCAGCCAAGACCGGACTAGCGGTGCAGATACGCAGTATTTT. This codes for CASSQDRTSGADTQYF.

The chain links TRBV28 to TRBJ2-7, with D perhaps matching TRBD1 or TRBD2 (5 bases each). The germline V and J ends were trimmed by 3 bases and 2 bases, with 11 bases remaining between them. CDR1 MDHEN and CDR2 SYDVKM come from the germline V gene. The CDR3 is 14 residues long. DNA for the CDR3: TGTGCCAGCAGTTTGGGGACGGAACCCTACGAGCAGTACTTC. It codes for CASSLGTEPYEQYF.

The V and J genes are TRBV27 and TRBJ2-1, with 8 bases fitting TRBD2. This CDR3 comprises 15 residues. The germline V gene has CDR1 MNHEY and CDR2 SMNVEV (reference sequence). J gave up 8 bases and V 6 bases, and 12 bases lay outside the gene matches. The CDR3: CASSPSEASGYEQFF. For the CDR3, the DNA is TGTGCCAGCAGCCCCAGCGAGGCTAGCGGGTATGAGCAGTTCTTC.

The chain couples TRBV9 to TRBJ1-4; TRBD1 might be the D (5 bases). Germline assignment: CDR1 SGDLS and CDR2 YYNGEE. V shed 2 bases and J shed 3 bases, with 8 bases lying between them. This CDR3 is built from 14 residues. CDR3: CASSVGLANEKLFF. The CDR3 DNA reads TGTGCCAGCAGCGTGGGGCTGGCTAATGAAAAACTGTTTTTT.

The rearrangement links TRBV20-1 to TRBJ1-1; D gene unclear. The CDR3 is made up of 11 amino acids. Germline CDR1 DFQATT, CDR2 SNEGSKA (reference sequence). V shed 6 bases and J shed 7 bases, with 12 bases lying between them. The CDR3 reads CSAPLGVEAFF. The CDR3 DNA reads as TGCAGTGCCCCCCTCGGGGTTGAAGCTTTCTTT.

The genes are TRBV4-2 and TRBJ2-1, with 13 nucleotides matching TRBD2. Germline V gene sequence: CDR1 LGHNA, CDR2 YNFKEQ. The V and J ends lost 5 bases and 7 bases, in that order; junction bases with no gene match: 8. CDR3 length equals 16 residues. The CDR3: CASSTSGRATVNEQFF. CDR3 DNA: TGTGCCAGCAGCACTAGCGGGAGGGCCACGGTTAATGAGCAGTTCTTC.